Following are 5 T cell receptor beta chains from one sample sequenced in a study of blood T cell repertoires in COVID-19. Generated by immunoSEQ multiplex PCR, the TCRdb table keeps only in-frame clones and is missing some. The sample lists around 92,000 clones; about 88% were seen once. The specimen was peripheral blood. The receptors here all came from a woman aged 80 or older with active COVID-19.

The chain has TRBV19 and TRBJ2-2; TRBD2 matches at 9 bases. Germline trimming cut 6 bases from V and 4 bases from J; bases unmatched to any gene: 6. The CDR3 covers 15 residues. The V gene's germline CDR1 is LNHDA and CDR2 SQIVND (reference sequence). CDR3 residues: CASRVAGEGTGELFF. CDR3 DNA sequence: TGTGCCAGTAGAGTAGCGGGAGAGGGCACCGGGGAGCTGTTTTTT.

V usage is TRBV28 and J usage is TRBJ2-1; 12 bases fit TRBD2. V lost 5 bases and J lost 10; bases outside the gene matches: 9. The CDR3 consists of 15 residues. The germline CDR1 and CDR2 sequences are MDHEN and SYDVKM. The CDR3 reads CASSLGTSGSREQFF. The CDR3 nucleotides read TGTGCCAGCAGTCTCGGGACTAGCGGGTCGAGGGAGCAGTTCTTC.

A remark on this clone: At one boundary the junction diverges from the germline segment, which might be a read error. J is TRBJ1-4 and V is TRBV6-4, with 8 bases matching TRBD1. The CDR3 totals 9 residues. The germline gives CDR1 MRHNA, CDR2 SNTAGT. The CDR3 DNA reads TGTGCCAGTCCCGGGACAGGTCCTTTT. Its protein is CASPGTGPF.

The chain carries TRBV28 and TRBJ2-5, with D tentatively TRBD2 (6 bases). The CDR3 contains 15 residues. CDR1 is MDHEN and CDR2 is SYDVKM in the germline V gene. V lost 4 bases and J 5 bases, leaving 17 bases between the germline ends. The CDR3 loop reads CASSSSVAVRETQYF. The CDR3 DNA is TGTGCCAGCAGTTCCTCTGTAGCGGTCCGGGAGACCCAGTACTTC.

Written as DNA, the CDR3 is TGTGCCAGCAGTTTATCCCCTGGGACTAGCGGCTACAATGAGCAGTTCTTC. This translates into CASSLSPGTSGYNEQFF. The chain is built from TRBV28 and TRBJ2-1; 11 positions agree with TRBD2. J lost 3 bases, V lost 1 base, and 5 bases had no gene match. The CDR3 has 17 amino acids. CDR1 MDHEN and CDR2 SYDVKM come from the germline V gene.